The present TCR beta chain was sequenced within a study of T cells in Graves' hyperthyroidism and ophthalmopathy. For the study at large: Prior to any treatment, at the point of initial diagnosis, peripheral blood was collected. Study-wide findings and caveats: Ophthalmopathy was told apart from stable hyperthyroidism by a 13 V-J model. It was a median approximately 6 months before onset that the model predicted ophthalmopathy.

This clonotype was recorded many times. The antigen is undetermined. Investigators excluded patients with uncontrolled infection, other autoimmune disease, pregnancy or lactation. CDR3 size: 15 residues. Losses at the gene ends were 6 bases for V and 5 bases for J; bases not matched to a gene: 7. The germline V gene has CDR1 SGHRS and CDR2 YFSETQ. RNA transcripts were the template for amplifying TCR beta CDR3 regions. The primer set for the first-round RT-PCR of the TCR CDR3 was HTBI. MiXCR, applied by TCRdb to the multiplex PCR reads, yields one record per CDR3 protein. The sample carries about half a million distinct CDR3 sequences, about 16% recorded once.

Sequenced: blood. The TCR comes from a woman under 40 with Graves' ophthalmopathy. This chain links TRBV5-1 with TRBJ2-1, with 11 bases that match TRBD2. DNA for the CDR3: TGCGCCAGCAATTTAGCGGGAGGGCCCCACAATGAGCAGTTCTTC. This encodes CASNLAGGPHNEQFF.